The 26 T cell receptor beta chains below come from one sample, sequenced in a study of blood T cell repertoires in COVID-19. This table comes from immunoSEQ multiplex PCR, and its TCRdb copy is limited to in-frame clones, with some not included. Of 110,000 or so clones in the sample, approximately 81% were seen once. Input material: peripheral blood. These receptor sequences come from a man aged 35 to 55 with acute or convalescent COVID-19.

This CDR3 is CASSHTGLAKNIQYF. DNA for the CDR3: TGTGCCAGCAGCCATACAGGGTTAGCCAAAAACATTCAGTACTTC. V gene TRBV3-1 (or the pseudogene TRBV3-2) combines with J gene TRBJ2-4, with D perhaps TRBD1 (6 bases). The CDR3 consists of 15 residues. CDR1 and CDR2 (germline): LGHDT, YNNKEL (reference sequence). Trimming cost V 3 bases and J 0 bases, with 9 bases left between them.

This clone has just one count. The chain uses TRBV7-9 and TRBJ2-7, with 7 bases that match TRBD1. The CDR3 has 16 residues. The germline V gene encodes CDR1 SEHNR and CDR2 FQNEAQ (reference sequence). After removal of 4 bases from V and 2 bases from J, the junction contained 11 bases not matched to a gene. The CDR3 sequence is CASSSTSDRVPYEQYF. The CDR3 nucleotides are TGTGCCAGCAGCTCCACCTCCGACAGGGTACCCTACGAGCAGTACTTC. The full variable domain, its missing parts supplied by reference TRBV7-9 and TRBJ2-7, is DTGVSQNPRHKITKRGQNVTFRCDPISEHNRLYWYRQTLGQGPEFLTYFQNEAQLEKSRLLSDRFSAERPKGSFSTLEIQRTEQGDSAMYLCASSSTSDRVPYEQYFGPGTRLTVT.

The CDR3 loop is CASSQEFPGSFLREKGYTF. Here the CDR3 DNA reads TGTGCCAGCAGCCAAGAATTTCCGGGTTCGTTCCTTAGGGAGAAGGGCTACACCTTC. V gene TRBV3-1 (or the pseudogene TRBV3-2) combines with J gene TRBJ1-2; D is uncertain. V lost 0 bases and J 8 bases, leaving 28 bases between the germline ends. CDR3 length: 19 residues. The germline CDR1 and CDR2 sequences are LGHDT and YNNKEL (reference sequence).

The rearrangement links TRBV27 to TRBJ2-1; TRBD1 aligns across 9 bases. J lost 8 bases, V lost 2 bases, and 4 bases had no gene match. The CDR3 loop spans 14 amino acids. Germline values: CDR1 MNHEY, CDR2 SMNVEV (reference sequence). Here the CDR3 DNA reads TGTGCCAGCAGTTTACTGGACAGGGGCCATGAGCAGTTCTTC. This gives the protein CASSLLDRGHEQFF.

This chain joins TRBV5-5 and TRBJ2-5; possible D gene TRBD2, 7 bases. The V end lost 4 bases, the J end lost 5 bases, and 15 bases lay between the germline ends. This CDR3 comprises 14 residues. In germline, CDR1 is SGHKS, CDR2 YYEKEE (reference sequence). The CDR3: CASSPPGGVETQYF. The CDR3 DNA is TGTGCCAGCAGCCCCCCGGGGGGCGTGGAGACCCAGTACTTC.

V and J are TRBV30 and TRBJ1-3; no firm D call. Germline loops: CDR1 GTSNPN, CDR2 SVGIG (reference sequence). Trimming left V 3 bases short and J 3 bases short, with 3 bases between. CDR3 size: 11 residues. The CDR3 DNA follows: TGTGCCTGGAGCCTTGGAAACACCATATATTTT. This sequence encodes CAWSLGNTIYF.

The V gene is TRBV12-3 or TRBV12-4, the J gene TRBJ2-7; 8 positions match TRBD2. The CDR3 spans 12 residues. With 11 bases clipped from V and 0 bases from J, the junction kept 3 bases outside the gene matches. The CDR3 reads CASGGISYEQYF. CDR3 bases: TGTGCCTCGGGGGGGATCTCCTACGAGCAGTACTTC.

This chain links TRBV9 with TRBJ2-2, with TRBD1 as a possible D gene (6 bases). The CDR3 has 15 amino acids. Deletions cut 0 bases from V and 4 bases from J, with 10 bases between. Germline assignment: CDR1 SGDLS and CDR2 YYNGEE. The CDR3 is CASSVDGGGTGELFF. For the CDR3, the DNA is TGTGCCAGCAGCGTAGATGGGGGCGGCACCGGGGAGCTGTTTTTT.

The chain uses TRBV24-1 and TRBJ2-5; D possibly corresponds to TRBD1 (5 bases). V was clipped by 0 bases and J by 0 bases, with 10 bases between them. CDR1 and CDR2 from the germline V gene are KGHDR and SFDVKD. The CDR3 runs 16 residues. DNA for the CDR3: TGTGCCACCAGTGATTTGCACCCGACAGACCAAGAGACCCAGTACTTC. Translating gives CATSDLHPTDQETQYF.

V usage is TRBV11-2 and J usage is TRBJ2-7, with 8 bases matching TRBD2. CDR3 size: 17 residues. J was trimmed by 2 bases and V by 5 bases; bases with no gene match: 14. Germline V gene sequence: CDR1 SGHAT, CDR2 FQNNGV. CDR3: CASSRFRLGGDTYEQYF. CDR3 nucleotides: TGTGCCAGCAGCCGATTCAGACTCGGGGGGGACACCTACGAGCAGTACTTC.

This chain joins TRBV5-8 and TRBJ1-1; 9 positions match TRBD1. Germline loops: CDR1 SGHTS, CDR2 YDEGEE. Trimming removed 4 bases from V and 5 bases from J; junction bases left unmatched: 9. The CDR3 extends over 15 amino acids. The CDR3: CASSLGQGRRTEAFF. The DNA for the CDR3 is TGTGCCAGCAGCCTGGGACAGGGAAGGAGGACTGAAGCTTTCTTT.

In this sample, this clone turned up once. The chain couples TRBV5-1 to TRBJ1-1, with TRBD1 matching over 7 bases. The CDR3 extends over 15 amino acids. CDR1 is SGHRS and CDR2 is YFSETQ in the germline V gene. The V gene end was trimmed by 4 bases and the J gene end by 0 bases; junction bases not matched to a gene: 6. CDR3: CASSLMTGMNTEAFF. The CDR3 coding sequence is TGCGCCAGCAGCCTAATGACAGGGATGAACACTGAAGCTTTCTTT.

V is TRBV3-1 (or the pseudogene TRBV3-2) and J is TRBJ2-2; 8 bases are shared with TRBD2. This CDR3 region has 17 residues. J was trimmed by 0 bases and V by 1 base; bases with no gene match: 4. Per the germline V gene, CDR1 is LGHDT and CDR2 is YNNKEL (reference sequence). The CDR3 DNA reads as TGTGCCAGCAGCCAAGGAGCGGGGGCCCCGAACACCGGGGAGCTGTTTTTT. Amino acid sequence: CASSQGAGAPNTGELFF.

The genes are TRBV7-9 and TRBJ2-1; TRBD1 is a possible D gene (8 bases). Looked up from germline, CDR1 is SEHNR and CDR2 is FQNEAQ (reference sequence). The CDR3 runs to 15 residues. The V end lost 3 bases, the J end lost 7 bases, and 16 bases lay between the germline ends. CDR3 protein: CASSFGQGGYNEQFF. For the CDR3, the DNA is TGTGCCAGCAGCTTTGGACAGGGAGGGTATAATGAGCAGTTCTTC.

J is TRBJ1-5 and V is TRBV12-5; 9 bases are a match to TRBD1. V lost 0 bases to trimming and J lost 5 bases; unmatched junction nucleotides: 11. The CDR3 runs 18 residues. Germline V gives CDR1 LGHNT, CDR2 FRNRAP. CDR3 bases: TGTGCTAGTGGTTTGGTAAACAGGGGGCTTCTGTGGTATCAGCCCCAGCATTTT. Its translation is CASGLVNRGLLWYQPQHF.

CDR3 bases: TGCGCCAGCGGACGGACAGGGGAGTCCGATCAGCCCCAGCATTTT. This gives the protein CASGRTGESDQPQHF. The chain carries TRBV10-2 and TRBJ1-5; 9 nucleotides match TRBD1. This CDR3 contains 15 residues. Germline assignment: CDR1 WSHSY and CDR2 SAAADI. Trimming cost V 8 bases and J 5 bases; bases outside gene matches: 10.

The V and J genes are TRBV4-2 and TRBJ1-4; 7 bases align to TRBD1. The CDR3 sequence is 14 residues long. Trimming removed 3 bases from V and 8 bases from J; junction bases left unmatched: 6. CDR1 is LGHNA and CDR2 is YNFKEQ in the germline V gene. The CDR3 loop reads CASSQGDSGEKLFF. The CDR3 DNA follows: TGTGCCAGCAGCCAGGGGGACAGTGGGGAAAAACTGTTTTTT.

This clone was counted a single time. J is TRBJ2-3 and V is TRBV7-2; 7 bases fit TRBD2. The V gene's germline CDR1 is SGHTA and CDR2 FQGNSA. The CDR3 runs 15 residues. After removal of 1 base from V and 1 base from J, the junction contained 2 bases not matched to a gene. CDR3 nucleotides: TGTGCCAGCAGCTTAGACCGGGGGGGCACAGATACGCAGTATTTT. This sequence encodes CASSLDRGGTDTQYF.

This rearrangement joins TRBV13 to TRBJ1-2, with 10 bases matching TRBD1. The V gene's germline CDR1 is PRHDT and CDR2 FYEKMQ (reference sequence). This CDR3 has 16 amino acids. The ends lost 4 bases at V and 4 bases at J; junction bases unmatched: 9. The CDR3 is CASSSSGTGDFYGYTF. The CDR3 DNA follows: TGTGCCAGCAGCTCATCCGGGACAGGGGACTTCTATGGCTACACCTTC.

The table lists this clone with a count of one. The chain has TRBV3-1 (or the pseudogene TRBV3-2) and TRBJ2-3; 15 bases agree with TRBD2. The V gene's germline CDR1 is LGHDT and CDR2 YNNKEL (reference sequence). The CDR3 is 19 amino acids. V dropped 5 bases and J dropped 5; count of bases not matched to a gene: 14. The CDR3: CASSFRTSGGARSIDTQYF. The CDR3 nucleotides read TGTGCCAGCAGCTTCCGGACTAGCGGGGGGGCCCGGTCGATAGATACGCAGTATTTT.

V and J are TRBV3-1 (or the pseudogene TRBV3-2) and TRBJ1-2; D is uncertain. The germline CDR1 and CDR2 sequences are LGHDT and YNNKEL (reference sequence). The CDR3 has 14 amino acids. V lost 0 bases to trimming and J lost 8 bases, with 13 bases between them. DNA for the CDR3: TGTGCCAGCAGCCAAGAACCCGGGGTTGGCGGCTACACCTTC. This sequence encodes CASSQEPGVGGYTF.

This chain uses TRBV12-5 with TRBJ2-2; TRBD2 aligns across 7 bases. V was clipped by 6 bases and J by 3 bases; unmatched bases: 4. The CDR3 sequence is 14 residues long. The V gene's germline CDR1 is LGHNT and CDR2 FRNRAP. CDR3 DNA: TGTGCTAGTGGGATGGGAGGGGACACCGGGGAGCTGTTTTTT. This encodes CASGMGGDTGELFF.

V is TRBV7-2 and J is TRBJ2-5, with TRBD2 identical over 9 bases. J gave up 5 bases and V 5 bases, and 9 bases lay outside the gene matches. There are 15 residues in the CDR3. From germline, CDR1 is SGHTA and CDR2 FQGNSA. Here the CDR3 DNA reads TGTGCCAGCAGCACGAAAGCGGGGGGCGAGGAGACCCAGTACTTC. It translates to CASSTKAGGEETQYF.

Here the CDR3 reads CASSVGQGAGEQYF. The CDR3 DNA is TGTGCCAGCAGCGTCGGACAGGGGGCTGGCGAGCAGTACTTC. The gene calls are TRBV9 and TRBJ2-7; TRBD1 aligns across 11 bases. This CDR3 comprises 14 residues. Germline CDR1 reads SGDLS; CDR2 reads YYNGEE. Trimming removed 2 bases from V and 6 bases from J; junction bases left unmatched: 4.

This clone was picked up one time. This chain uses TRBV4-1 with TRBJ1-2, with no clear D. The CDR3 sequence is 18 residues long. The V gene lost 0 bases and the J gene lost 3 bases, with 20 bases spanning the gap. Germline values: CDR1 MGHRA, CDR2 YSYEKL. CDR3 protein: CASSQDRIVDLMDYGYTF. Written as DNA, the CDR3 is TGCGCCAGCAGCCAAGACAGGATTGTGGACTTAATGGACTATGGCTACACCTTC.

This chain joins TRBV29-1 and TRBJ2-1, with 11 bases identical to TRBD2. The V gene end was trimmed by 6 bases and the J gene end by 4 bases; junction bases not matched to a gene: 5. There are 14 residues in the CDR3. Germline V gene data show CDR1 as SQVTM and CDR2 as ANQGSEA. CDR3 nucleotide sequence: TGCAGCGTACCGGGACTAGCGGTGTACAATGAGCAGTTCTTC. This gives the protein CSVPGLAVYNEQFF.